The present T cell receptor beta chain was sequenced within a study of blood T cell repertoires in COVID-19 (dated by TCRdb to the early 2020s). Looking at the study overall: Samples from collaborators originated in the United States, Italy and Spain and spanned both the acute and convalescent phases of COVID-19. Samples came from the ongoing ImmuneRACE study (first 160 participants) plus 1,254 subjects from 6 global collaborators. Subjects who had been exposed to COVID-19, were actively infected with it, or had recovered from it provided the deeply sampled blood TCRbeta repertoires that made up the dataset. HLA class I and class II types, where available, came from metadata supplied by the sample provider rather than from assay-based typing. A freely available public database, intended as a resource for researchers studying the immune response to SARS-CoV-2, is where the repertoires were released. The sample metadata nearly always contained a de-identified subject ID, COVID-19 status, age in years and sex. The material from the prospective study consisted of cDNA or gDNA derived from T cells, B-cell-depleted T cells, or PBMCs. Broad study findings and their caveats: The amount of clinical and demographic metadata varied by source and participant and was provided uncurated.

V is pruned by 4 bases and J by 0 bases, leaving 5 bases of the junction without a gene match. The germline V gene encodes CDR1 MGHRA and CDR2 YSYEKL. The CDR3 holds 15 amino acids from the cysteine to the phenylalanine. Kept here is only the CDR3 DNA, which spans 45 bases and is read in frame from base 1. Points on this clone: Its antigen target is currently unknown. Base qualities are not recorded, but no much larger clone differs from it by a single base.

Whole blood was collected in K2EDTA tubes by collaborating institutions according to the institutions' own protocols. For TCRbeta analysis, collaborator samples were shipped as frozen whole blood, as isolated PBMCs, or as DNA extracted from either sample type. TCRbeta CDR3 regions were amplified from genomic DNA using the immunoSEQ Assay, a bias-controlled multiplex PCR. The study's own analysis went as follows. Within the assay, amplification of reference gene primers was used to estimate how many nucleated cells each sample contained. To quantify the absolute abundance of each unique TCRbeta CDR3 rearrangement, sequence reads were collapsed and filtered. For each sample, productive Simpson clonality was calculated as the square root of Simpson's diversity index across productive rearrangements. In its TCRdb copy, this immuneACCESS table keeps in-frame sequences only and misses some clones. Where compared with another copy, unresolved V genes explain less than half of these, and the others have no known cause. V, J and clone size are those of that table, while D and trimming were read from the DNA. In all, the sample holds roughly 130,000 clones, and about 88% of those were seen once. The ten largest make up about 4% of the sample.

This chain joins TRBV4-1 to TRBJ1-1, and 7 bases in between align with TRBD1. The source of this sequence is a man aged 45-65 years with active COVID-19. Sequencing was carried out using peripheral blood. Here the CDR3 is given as CASSPGTALNTEAFF. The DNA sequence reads TGCGCCAGCAGCCCCGGGACAGCACTGAACACTGAAGCTTTCTTT.